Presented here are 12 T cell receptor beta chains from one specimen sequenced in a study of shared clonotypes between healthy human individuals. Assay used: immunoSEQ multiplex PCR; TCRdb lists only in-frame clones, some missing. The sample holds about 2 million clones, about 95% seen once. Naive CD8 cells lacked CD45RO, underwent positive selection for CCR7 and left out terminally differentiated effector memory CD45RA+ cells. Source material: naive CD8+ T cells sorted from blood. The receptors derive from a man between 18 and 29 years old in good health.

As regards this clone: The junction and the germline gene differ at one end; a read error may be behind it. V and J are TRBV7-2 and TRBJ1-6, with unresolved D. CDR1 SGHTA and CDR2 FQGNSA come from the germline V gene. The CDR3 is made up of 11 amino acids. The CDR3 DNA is TGTGCCAGCAGCTTAGGGACCGGAGAGGTATTT. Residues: CASSLGTGEVF.

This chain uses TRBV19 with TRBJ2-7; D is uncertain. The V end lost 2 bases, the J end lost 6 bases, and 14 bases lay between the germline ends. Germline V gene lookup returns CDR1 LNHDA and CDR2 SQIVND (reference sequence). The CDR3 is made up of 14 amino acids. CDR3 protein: CASSISPGFSEQYF. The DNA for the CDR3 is TGTGCCAGTAGTATATCTCCCGGGTTTAGCGAGCAGTACTTC.

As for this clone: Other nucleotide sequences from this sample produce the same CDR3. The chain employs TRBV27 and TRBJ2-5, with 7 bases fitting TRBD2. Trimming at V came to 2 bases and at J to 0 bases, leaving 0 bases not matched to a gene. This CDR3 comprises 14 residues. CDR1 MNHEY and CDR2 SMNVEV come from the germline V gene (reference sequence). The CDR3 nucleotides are TGTGCCAGCAGTTTAAGCGGGAACCAAGAGACCCAGTACTTC. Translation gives CASSLSGNQETQYF.

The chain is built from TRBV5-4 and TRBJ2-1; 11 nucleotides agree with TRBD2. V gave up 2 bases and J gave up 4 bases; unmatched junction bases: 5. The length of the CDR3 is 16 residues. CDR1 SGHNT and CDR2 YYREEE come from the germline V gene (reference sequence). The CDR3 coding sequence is TGTGCCAGCAGCTTAGGTACTAGCGGGAGTTACAATGAGCAGTTCTTC. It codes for CASSLGTSGSYNEQFF.

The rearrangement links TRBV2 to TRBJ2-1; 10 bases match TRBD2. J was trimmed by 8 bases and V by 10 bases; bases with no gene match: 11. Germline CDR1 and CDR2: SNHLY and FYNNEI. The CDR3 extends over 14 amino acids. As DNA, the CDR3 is TGTGCCAAGGAAGCGGGAGGGCCTAGCGATGAGCAGTTCTTC. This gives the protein CAKEAGGPSDEQFF.

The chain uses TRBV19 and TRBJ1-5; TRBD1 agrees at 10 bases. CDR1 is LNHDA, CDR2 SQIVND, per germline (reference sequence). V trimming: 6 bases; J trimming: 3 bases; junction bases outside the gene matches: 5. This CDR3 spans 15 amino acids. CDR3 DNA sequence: TGTGCCAGTAGCCCGACAGGGGGCGACAATCAGCCCCAGCATTTT. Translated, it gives CASSPTGGDNQPQHF.

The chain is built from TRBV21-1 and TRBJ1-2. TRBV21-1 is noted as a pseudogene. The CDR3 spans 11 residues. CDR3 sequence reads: CASKSRDGYTF. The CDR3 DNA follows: TGTGCCAGCAAGTCCCGGGACGGCTACACCTTC.

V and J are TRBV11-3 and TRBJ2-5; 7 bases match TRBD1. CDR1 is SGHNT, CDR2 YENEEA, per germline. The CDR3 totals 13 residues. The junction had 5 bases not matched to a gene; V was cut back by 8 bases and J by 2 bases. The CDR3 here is CASSRRGQETQYF. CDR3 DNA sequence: TGTGCCAGCTCTCGCAGGGGGCAAGAGACCCAGTACTTC.

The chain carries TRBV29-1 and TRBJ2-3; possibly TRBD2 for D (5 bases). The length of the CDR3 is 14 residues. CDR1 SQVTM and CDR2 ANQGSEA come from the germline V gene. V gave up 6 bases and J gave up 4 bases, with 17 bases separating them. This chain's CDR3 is CSVGVLGVPDTQYF. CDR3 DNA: TGCAGCGTGGGAGTGCTAGGAGTCCCAGATACGCAGTATTTT.

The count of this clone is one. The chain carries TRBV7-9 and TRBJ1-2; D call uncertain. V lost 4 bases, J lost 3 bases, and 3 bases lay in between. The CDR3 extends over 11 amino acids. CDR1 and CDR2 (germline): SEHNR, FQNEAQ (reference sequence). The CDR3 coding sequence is TGTGCCAGCAGCTGGGACTATGGCTACACCTTC. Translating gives CASSWDYGYTF.

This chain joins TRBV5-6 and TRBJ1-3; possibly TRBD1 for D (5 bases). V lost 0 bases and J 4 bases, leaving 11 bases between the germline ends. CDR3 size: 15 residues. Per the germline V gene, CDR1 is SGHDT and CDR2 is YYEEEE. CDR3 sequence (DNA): TGTGCCAGCAGCTTGGCCGGGGGGAGAGGAAACACCATATATTTT. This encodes CASSLAGGRGNTIYF.

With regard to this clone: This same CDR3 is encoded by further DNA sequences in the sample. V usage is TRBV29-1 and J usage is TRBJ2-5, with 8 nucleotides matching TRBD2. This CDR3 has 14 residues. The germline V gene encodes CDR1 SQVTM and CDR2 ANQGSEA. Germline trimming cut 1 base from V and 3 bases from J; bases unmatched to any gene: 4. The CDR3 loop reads CSVEGRGGKETQYF. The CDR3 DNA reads TGCAGCGTTGAAGGTCGGGGGGGGAAAGAGACCCAGTACTTC.